The clone carrying this T cell receptor (beta chain) was seen more than once but under ten times. Its specificity is unknown. Researchers used 5'RACE with constant-segment primers to make TCR alpha and TCR beta cDNA libraries that carry sample barcodes and UMIs. Via MiXCR, TCRdb re-called the 5' RACE reads, giving one row per CDR3 protein. The sample lists some 450,000 distinct CDR3 sequences, over 15% occurring once. The record originates from a study of T-cell memory formation after mild COVID-19. V gave up 5 bases and J gave up 8 bases, with 24 bases separating them. Germline V lookup: CDR1 MNHEY, CDR2 SVGAGI. The CDR3 consists of 16 residues. General observations from the study: CM and EM subsets held most contracting CD4+ clones; EMRA held CD8+ ones. From day 15 to 85, contracting clones were balanced between CD4 and CD8, whereas later expanders leaned toward CD4+.

The chain carries TRBV6-5 and TRBJ1-2; perhaps TRBD1 as D (5 bases). Material for sequencing was PBMCs or a T cell subset sorted from them (not recorded which). The TCR comes from an adult woman who had mild COVID-19 (a few samples of this study predate the infection). Cell type and time point are not known. The CDR3 sequence is CASSVPPGQGPIGYTF. CDR3 coding DNA: TGTGCCAGCAGTGTACCCCCCGGGCAGGGTCCTATCGGCTACACCTTC.